Following are 32 T cell receptor beta chains from one sample sequenced in a study of T cells in women clearing cervical HPV infection. TCRdb's copy holds only in-frame clones and misses some; the assay was immunoSEQ multiplex PCR. This listing includes about 20,000 clones. Sequencing was performed on blood buffy coat. All receptors derive from a woman aged 18-69 years with a cervical HPV16 infection that either progressed to CIN3+ or cleared (not recorded which).

Points on this clone: Sequencing ends 3 residues short of the CDR3 end; the germline J gene provides the rest. This rearrangement joins TRBV5-6 to TRBJ2-5, with D possibly matching TRBD1 (6 bases). In germline, CDR1 is SGHDT, CDR2 YYEEEE. CDR3 length: 14 amino acids. Trimming shortened V by 3 bases and J by 5 bases, and 14 bases separated the two germline ends. CDR3 DNA, as far as it was read: TGTGCCAGCAGCTACGAGGACAGTGGGGAGACC. Protein product: CASSYEDSGET. The entire CDR3 is CASSYEDSGETQYF.

As for this clone: The read halts 3 residues ahead of the CDR3 end, with the missing end drawn from the germline J gene. The V gene is TRBV14, the J gene TRBJ1-1, with a tentative D call TRBD1 (5 bases). The CDR3 contains 18 residues. Germline V lookup: CDR1 SGHDN, CDR2 FVKESK. The germline V and J ends were trimmed by 0 bases and 3 bases, with 20 bases remaining between them. CDR3 DNA, as far as it was read: TGTGCCAGCAGCCAAGAAGGTTCGTGGGGCGAAAGGGACACTGAA. It is translated as CASSQEGSWGERDTE. The complete CDR3 reads CASSQEGSWGERDTEAFF.

As for this clone: The read terminates 3 residues ahead of where the CDR3 ends, so the germline J gene completes it. This rearrangement joins TRBV19 to TRBJ2-1; either TRBD1 or TRBD2 may supply D (5 bases each). This CDR3 spans 15 amino acids. The V end lost 3 bases, the J end lost 0 bases, and 9 bases lay between the germline ends. CDR1 LNHDA and CDR2 SQIVND come from the germline V gene (reference sequence). The CDR3 sequence: CASSIEGLSYNEQFF. The DNA read from the CDR3 is TGTGCCAGTAGTATTGAGGGGCTCTCCTACAATGAG.

As concerns this clone: The CDR3 end is not reached by the read, which stops 3 residues before it; the germline J gene fills it in. V usage is TRBV7-2 and J usage is TRBJ1-2; D may be TRBD1 (5 bases). Germline V CDR1 and CDR2: SGHTA, FQGNSA. The CDR3 totals 16 residues. Here the CDR3 reads CASSLASGGISYDYTF. The part of the CDR3 DNA that was read is TGTGCCAGCAGCTTAGCTAGCGGGGGTATCTCCTACGAC.

Of note for this clone: The CDR3 goes on 3 residues after the read ends, and that part is filled in from the germline J gene. Other DNA sequences from this sample encode an identical CDR3 as well. This rearrangement joins TRBV30 to TRBJ1-3; unclear D gene. The CDR3 sequence is 13 residues long. Germline values: CDR1 GTSNPN, CDR2 SVGIG (reference sequence). Deletions cut 3 bases from V and 0 bases from J, with 6 bases between. CDR3: CAWSGVSGNTIYF. The covered CDR3 bases are TGTGCCTGGAGCGGGGTCTCTGGAAACACC.

This chain's CDR3 is CASSIGQAYEQYF. The sequenced CDR3 bases are TGTGCCAGTAGTATAGGGCAGGCCTACGAG. This sequence joins TRBV19 and TRBJ2-7; D unresolved. The read terminates 3 residues ahead of where the CDR3 ends, so the germline J gene completes it. Germline assignment: CDR1 LNHDA and CDR2 SQIVND (reference sequence). This CDR3 is built from 13 residues. V lost 1 base and J lost 2, with 6 bases in between.

As to this clone: The sequenced fragment ends 3 residues before the CDR3 boundary, so the rest is inferred from the germline J gene. The chain recombines TRBV18 with TRBJ2-4, with TRBD1 matching 8 bases. The CDR3 consists of 17 residues. Trimming cost V 4 bases and J 8 bases; bases outside gene matches: 16. Germline V lookup: CDR1 KGHSH, CDR2 LQKENI. The CDR3 reads CASSLSPFRTGWDIQYF. The DNA read from the CDR3 is TGTGCCAGCTCACTGTCCCCCTTCCGGACAGGGTGGGACATT.

As for this clone: Read data end 3 residues before the CDR3 end; the end is taken from the germline J gene. The chain links TRBV29-1 to TRBJ1-2; D unresolved. V gave up 2 bases and J gave up 1 base, with 5 bases separating them. CDR1 SQVTM and CDR2 ANQGSEA come from the germline V gene. The CDR3 length is 12 residues. The sequenced CDR3 bases are TGCAGCGTTGAAAACAGTAACTATGGC. Its protein product is CSVENSNYG. The entire CDR3 sequence reads CSVENSNYGYTF.

To note about this clone: The read comes to an end 3 residues before the CDR3 does, leaving the germline J gene to fill in the end. The J gene is TRBJ2-2, the V gene TRBV2; TRBD2 matches 8 bases. The CDR3 sequence is 16 residues long. From germline, CDR1 is SNHLY and CDR2 FYNNEI. CDR3 in amino acids: CASTPGGGRLGSPLFF. The DNA read from the CDR3 is TGTGCCAGCACCCCCGGGGGGGGCCGATTGGGCTCACCG.

For this clone: The CDR3 extends 3 residues past the end of the read, so its final part is completed from the germline J gene. The J gene is TRBJ2-5, the V gene TRBV6-2 or TRBV6-3, with TRBD2 matching 10 bases. Germline values: CDR1 MNHEY, CDR2 SVGEGT. Trimming cost V 4 bases and J 5 bases; bases outside gene matches: 4. CDR3 length: 14 amino acids. The CDR3 sequence: CASSLAGGLETQYF. Partial CDR3 DNA: TGTGCCAGCAGTTTAGCGGGGGGTCTCGAGACC.

Regarding this clone: The read ends 3 residues early relative to the CDR3; the germline J gene fills the gap. The V call is TRBV12-3 or TRBV12-4, the J call TRBJ2-3, with 13 positions matching TRBD2. This CDR3 has 17 amino acids. The ends lost 5 bases at V and 0 bases at J; junction bases unmatched: 5. The CDR3 bases that were read are TGTGCCAGCAGTATTGGACTAGCGGGGGCCAGCACAGATACG. Its translation: CASSIGLAGASTDT. Given in full, the CDR3 is CASSIGLAGASTDTQYF.

On this clone: The read falls 3 residues short of the CDR3 end, and the missing part is taken from the germline J gene. This sequence joins TRBV19 and TRBJ2-3, with 8 bases matching TRBD2. Germline CDR1 reads LNHDA; CDR2 reads SQIVND (reference sequence). This CDR3 spans 13 amino acids. CDR3 DNA, as far as it was read: TGTGCCAGTACCGCGGGGGGTGGTCAGCCG. Translated, it gives CASTAGGGQP. The whole CDR3 protein is CASTAGGGQPQYF. Complete variable domain (other parts from reference TRBV19 and TRBJ2-3): DGGITQSPKYLFRKEGQNVTLSCEQNLNHDAMYWYRQDPGQGLRLIYYSQIVNDFQKGDIAEGYSVSREKKESFPLTVTSAQKNPTAFYLCASTAGGGQPQYFGPGTRLTVL.

Turning to this clone: The CDR3 extends 3 residues past the end of the read, so its final part is completed from the germline J gene. The rearrangement joins TRBV19 to TRBJ1-2; no definite D call. This CDR3 is 16 amino acids long. Germline-derived CDR1 and CDR2 are LNHDA and SQIVND (reference sequence). CDR3 protein: CASSPNSGVYYNDYTF. The part of the CDR3 DNA that was read is TGTGCCAGTAGTCCCAATAGCGGGGTGTACTACAATGAC. The full variable domain, its missing parts supplied by reference TRBV19 and TRBJ1-2, is DGGITQSPKYLFRKEGQNVTLSCEQNLNHDAMYWYRQDPGQGLRLIYYSQIVNDFQKGDIAEGYSVSREKKESFPLTVTSAQKNPTAFYLCASSPNSGVYYNDYTFGSGTRLTVV.

About this clone itself: The sequence runs out 3 residues before the end of the CDR3; the remainder is reconstructed from the germline J gene. The genes are TRBV14 and TRBJ1-6, with D possibly being TRBD1 (5 bases). Germline values: CDR1 SGHDN, CDR2 FVKESK. V gave up 2 bases and J gave up 7 bases, with 12 bases separating them. The CDR3 contains 15 residues. The part of the CDR3 DNA that was read is TGTGCCAGCAGCCAACGGCAGGGTGTGAATTCACCC. Encoded protein: CASSQRQGVNSP. The full CDR3 protein reads CASSQRQGVNSPLHF.

Concerning this clone: The observed sequence ends 3 residues before the CDR3 terminus, with the missing tail filled in from the germline J gene. The rearrangement uses TRBV30 and TRBJ2-5; TRBD1 agrees at 8 bases. Per the germline V gene, CDR1 is GTSNPN and CDR2 is SVGIG (reference sequence). With 2 bases clipped from V and 4 bases from J, the junction kept 3 bases outside the gene matches. The CDR3 covers 13 residues. CDR3 bases read: TGTGCCTGGAGTTTGGGGACAGGAGAGACC. Translating gives CAWSLGTGET. The entire CDR3 reads CAWSLGTGETQYF.

Of note for this clone: The read ends 3 residues before the CDR3 terminus; that terminus is restored from the germline J gene. The chain joins TRBV6-2 or TRBV6-3 to TRBJ2-1; 11 positions agree with TRBD2. Germline V lookup: CDR1 MNHEY, CDR2 SVGEGT. The CDR3 consists of 15 residues. The V segment lost 2 bases and the J segment 7 bases; nucleotides outside the gene matches: 4. Incomplete CDR3 DNA: TGTGCCAGCAGTTACAGGGCTAGCGGGGGGAATGAG. This codes for CASSYRASGGNE. The full CDR3 sequence reads CASSYRASGGNEQFF.

About this clone: The CDR3 extends 3 residues past the end of the read, so its final part is completed from the germline J gene. J is TRBJ2-1 and V is TRBV5-8; TRBD1 agrees at 12 bases. CDR3 length equals 15 residues. Per the germline V gene, CDR1 is SGHTS and CDR2 is YDEGEE. V was clipped by 5 bases and J by 6 bases; unmatched bases: 6. Here the CDR3 reads CASSYGTGGSNEQFF. Incomplete CDR3 DNA: TGTGCCAGCAGTTATGGGACAGGGGGCTCCAATGAG. Based on the CDR3 plus reference TRBV5-8 and TRBJ2-1, the full variable domain is EAGVTQSPTHLIKTRGQQATLRCSPISGHTSVYWYQQALGLGLQFLLWYDEGEERNRGNFPPRFSGRQFPNYSSELNVNALELEDSALYLCASSYGTGGSNEQFFGPGTRLTVL.

In the case of this clone: The sequence runs out 3 residues before the end of the CDR3; the remainder is reconstructed from the germline J gene. This sequence joins TRBV30 and TRBJ1-1; 9 bases match TRBD1. CDR3 length: 15 amino acids. Germline V gene lookup returns CDR1 GTSNPN and CDR2 SVGIG (reference sequence). Partial CDR3 DNA: TGTGCCTGGAGCAGAGGACAGGGGATTCGTAAGGGA. Translation: CAWSRGQGIRKG. The complete CDR3 reads CAWSRGQGIRKGAFF.

A remark on this clone: At one boundary the junction diverges from the germline segment, which might be a read error. The read ends 3 residues early relative to the CDR3; the germline J gene fills the gap. Other nucleotide sequences in the sample specify the same CDR3. The chain employs TRBV7-9 and TRBJ1-3; D perhaps matches TRBD1 (5 bases). The CDR3 spans 13 residues. From germline, CDR1 is SEHNR and CDR2 FQNEAQ (reference sequence). The CDR3 sequence is CASKGHSGNTIYF. CDR3 DNA (partial): TGTGCCAGCAAGGGGCACTCTGGAAACACG.

In regard to this clone: Read data end 3 residues before the CDR3 end; the end is taken from the germline J gene. The rearrangement joins TRBV5-1 to TRBJ1-6; 7 positions agree with TRBD1. Germline V gene sequence: CDR1 SGHRS, CDR2 YFSETQ. CDR3 length equals 17 residues. Unmatched junction bases numbered 3, after V lost 0 bases and J lost 0 bases. The CDR3 spells CASSLAWDSSYNSPLHF. The CDR3 bases that were read are TGCGCCAGCAGCTTGGCCTGGGACAGCTCCTATAATTCACCC.

For this clone: The CDR3 end lies 3 residues beyond the end of the read and is filled in from the germline J gene. This rearrangement joins TRBV5-1 to TRBJ2-5; D uncertain. Between the trimmed V and J ends, which lost 6 bases and 5 bases, there was a span of 23 bases. CDR1 SGHRS and CDR2 YFSETQ come from the germline V gene. The length of the CDR3 is 16 residues. CDR3: CASTPNAATNTETQYF. The sequenced CDR3 bases are TGCGCCAGCACACCCAATGCGGCAACAAATACGGAGACC.

CDR3 sequence: CSAGTGGADTQYF. The DNA read from the CDR3 is TGCAGTGCTGGGACAGGGGGCGCAGATACG. The J gene is TRBJ2-3, the V gene TRBV20-1; 12 bases agree with TRBD1. Read sequence stops 3 residues before the CDR3 end, and the germline J gene provides the missing end. This CDR3 spans 13 amino acids. CDR1 and CDR2 (germline): DFQATT, SNEGSKA (reference sequence). V gave up 5 bases and J gave up 4 bases; unmatched junction bases: 1.

As for this clone: The DNA ends 3 residues before the CDR3 does, and the rest of the CDR3 is filled in from the germline J gene. The chain joins TRBV28 to TRBJ2-4, with 9 bases lining up with TRBD2. Trimming removed 2 bases from V and 0 bases from J; junction bases left unmatched: 5. The CDR3 contains 17 residues. Germline V lookup: CDR1 MDHEN, CDR2 SYDVKM. The covered CDR3 bases are TGTGCCAGCAGTTTAGGGAGCGGGGGGCTAGCCAAAAACATT. Residues: CASSLGSGGLAKNI. The whole CDR3 sequence reads CASSLGSGGLAKNIQYF. Full variable domain (missing parts from reference TRBV28 and TRBJ2-4): DVKVTQSSRYLVKRTGEKVFLECVQDMDHENMFWYRQDPGLGLRLIYFSYDVKMKEKGDIPEGYSVSREKKERFSLILESASTNQTSMYLCASSLGSGGLAKNIQYFGAGTRLSVL.

As regards this clone: The read stops 3 residues short of the end of the CDR3; the missing end is completed from the germline J gene. The V and J genes are TRBV19 and TRBJ1-1; 10 bases match TRBD1. The CDR3 contains 15 residues. In germline, CDR1 is LNHDA, CDR2 SQIVND (reference sequence). V lost 3 bases, J lost 6 bases, and 7 bases stayed unmatched. CDR3 amino acids: CASSMGGTGVSEAFF. Incomplete CDR3 DNA: TGTGCCAGTAGTATGGGTGGGACAGGGGTTTCTGAA.

As concerns this clone: Read sequence stops 3 residues before the CDR3 end, and the germline J gene provides the missing end. The V and J genes are TRBV7-9 and TRBJ2-5; D is perhaps TRBD2 (5 bases). Deletions cut 3 bases from V and 2 bases from J, with 13 bases between. This CDR3 comprises 15 residues. CDR1 and CDR2 (germline): SEHNR, FQNEAQ (reference sequence). The covered CDR3 bases are TGTGCCAGCAGCTTTTATACGGGGAAACAAGAGACC. Its translation is CASSFYTGKQET. The full CDR3 protein reads CASSFYTGKQETQYF.

With respect to this clone: Coverage ceases 3 residues before the CDR3 finishes, and the germline J gene fills in the end. The V gene is TRBV6-1, the J gene TRBJ2-4, with 10 bases matching TRBD1. V lost 2 bases, J lost 6 bases, and 7 bases stayed unmatched. Germline CDR1 reads MNHNS; CDR2 reads SASEGT. This CDR3 has 16 amino acids. The CDR3 sequence is CASSEQGGTGVNIQYF. The covered CDR3 bases are TGTGCCAGCAGTGAACAAGGCGGGACAGGGGTAAACATT.

For this clone: The read ends 3 residues before the CDR3 terminus; that terminus is restored from the germline J gene. The genes are TRBV7-9 and TRBJ2-1, with D perhaps matching TRBD1 (6 bases). Germline CDR1 is SEHNR and CDR2 is FQNEAQ (reference sequence). CDR3 size: 15 residues. Trimming pared 4 bases from V and 8 bases from J, leaving 18 bases between. CDR3 region: CASSSTGQSPDEQFF. The covered CDR3 bases are TGTGCCAGCAGCTCAACAGGGCAAAGTCCGGATGAG.

As for this clone: The read comes to an end 3 residues before the CDR3 does, leaving the germline J gene to fill in the end. This chain joins TRBV6-2 or TRBV6-3 and TRBJ1-5; TRBD1 is a possible D gene (6 bases). The CDR3 covers 15 residues. The V end lost 6 bases, the J end lost 3 bases, and 15 bases lay between the germline ends. The germline gives CDR1 MNHEY, CDR2 SVGEGT. The sequenced part of the CDR3 DNA is TGTGCCAGCAGCAACGCTCAGGGGAACAATCAGCCC. Amino acids: CASSNAQGNNQP. Given in full, the CDR3 is CASSNAQGNNQPQHF.

Concerning this clone itself: The read comes to an end 3 residues before the CDR3 does, leaving the germline J gene to fill in the end. The rearrangement joins TRBV2 to TRBJ1-2; D not resolved. Germline CDR1 reads SNHLY; CDR2 reads FYNNEI. The CDR3 consists of 14 residues. V lost 6 bases and J lost 4, with 15 bases in between. The sequenced CDR3 bases are TGTGCCAGCAGCCCACAAGTTTTAAGCTATGGC. Translation gives CASSPQVLSYG. The full-length CDR3 reads as CASSPQVLSYGYTF.

Concerning this clone itself: With the read ending 3 residues before the CDR3 end, the germline J gene is used to fill in that end. The rearrangement links TRBV6-2 or TRBV6-3 to TRBJ1-5; D remains ambiguous. The CDR3 is 14 residues long. Germline assignment: CDR1 MNHEY and CDR2 SVGEGT. Trimming took 7 bases from V and 3 from J, leaving 13 bases between them. The CDR3 region is CASNTRGVNQPQHF. Partial CDR3 DNA: TGTGCCAGCAATACCCGGGGTGTCAATCAGCCC.

The CDR3 sequence is CASSAESRGTEAFF. The sequenced CDR3 bases are TGTGCCAGCAGCGCAGAAAGCAGGGGAACTGAA. The chain joins TRBV7-2 to TRBJ1-1, with a tentative D call TRBD1 (6 bases). The read ends 3 residues before the CDR3 terminus; that terminus is restored from the germline J gene. The germline V gene has CDR1 SGHTA and CDR2 FQGNSA. Between the trimmed V and J ends, which lost 5 bases and 5 bases, there was a span of 15 bases. The CDR3 runs 14 residues.

In the case of this clone: The CDR3 goes on 3 residues after the read ends, and that part is filled in from the germline J gene. The chain has TRBV7-3 and TRBJ2-1; possible D gene TRBD1, 6 bases. This CDR3 has 16 residues. Deletions cut 5 bases from V and 0 bases from J, with 14 bases between. From germline, CDR1 is SGHTA and CDR2 FQGTGA. The covered CDR3 bases are TGTGCCAGCAGCAAATGGGACACAAGCTCCTACAATGAG. This translates into CASSKWDTSSYNE. The full CDR3 is CASSKWDTSSYNEQFF.